These T cell receptor beta chains were read from a single sample in a study of shared clonotypes between healthy human individuals. Sequencing used immunoSEQ multiplex PCR; TCRdb keeps in-frame clones, though not all of them. Here the sample spans roughly 1.5 million clones, about 98% being singletons. Sequencing was carried out using naive CD4+ T cells sorted from blood. The receptors were gathered from a man in his thirties or forties in good health. CDR3s include the opening cysteine and the closing phenylalanine or tryptophan. The D gene is left open where the match is weak. Not all rows give a size; the values are once, few, many and, for expanded clones, a class.

abundance: few; j_gene: TRBJ2-7; v_gene: TRBV11-2; d_gene: NA; CDR3aa: CASSLGHSTYEQYF; CDR3nt: TGTGCCAGCAGCTTAGGACATTCCACCTACGAGCAGTACTTC
abundance: NA; j_gene: TRBJ2-1; v_gene: TRBV11-3; d_gene: NA; CDR3aa: CASSLGGQVYNEQFF; CDR3nt: TGTGCCAGCAGCTTAGGGGGGCAGGTCTACAATGAGCAGTTCTTC
abundance: NA; j_gene: TRBJ2-5; v_gene: TRBV19; d_gene: TRBD2; CDR3aa: CASSIRTSGSQETQYF; CDR3nt: TGTGCCAGTAGTATACGGACTAGCGGGTCACAAGAGACCCAGTACTTC
abundance: NA; j_gene: TRBJ2-1; v_gene: TRBV18; d_gene: TRBD2; CDR3aa: CASSPIAGGPGNEQFF; CDR3nt: TGTGCCAGCTCACCGATAGCGGGAGGGCCAGGCAATGAGCAGTTCTTC
abundance: once; j_gene: TRBJ2-3; v_gene: TRBV14; d_gene: NA; CDR3aa: CASSQVGVGTQYF; CDR3nt: TGTGCCAGCAGCCAAGTCGGAGTGGGTACGCAGTATTTT
abundance: NA; j_gene: TRBJ1-5; v_gene: TRBV28; d_gene: TRBD1; CDR3aa: CASRDRGMDQPQHF; CDR3nt: TGTGCCAGCAGAGACAGGGGGATGGATCAGCCCCAGCATTTT
abundance: once; j_gene: TRBJ2-7; v_gene: TRBV20-1; d_gene: NA; CDR3aa: CSAQRGSEQYF; CDR3nt: TGCAGTGCCCAACGGGGTTCCGAGCAGTACTTC
abundance: NA; j_gene: TRBJ2-3; v_gene: TRBV5-6; d_gene: NA; CDR3aa: CASSLQVRGRPDTQYF; CDR3nt: TGTGCCAGCAGCTTGCAGGTTCGGGGCAGGCCAGATACGCAGTATTTT
abundance: NA; j_gene: TRBJ1-5; v_gene: TRBV28; d_gene: NA; CDR3aa: CASSTTVRNQPQHF; CDR3nt: TGTGCCAGCAGTACGACAGTTCGCAATCAGCCCCAGCATTTT
abundance: NA; j_gene: TRBJ2-5; v_gene: TRBV6-6; d_gene: NA; CDR3aa: CASSYFEETQYF; CDR3nt: TGTGCCAGCAGTTACTTTGAAGAGACCCAGTACTTC
abundance: NA; j_gene: TRBJ2-2; v_gene: TRBV28; d_gene: TRBD1; CDR3aa: CASRSPYRGHEDTGELFF; CDR3nt: TGTGCCAGCAGATCTCCCTACAGGGGCCACGAGGACACCGGGGAGCTGTTTTTT
abundance: NA; j_gene: TRBJ2-2; v_gene: TRBV30; d_gene: TRBD2; CDR3aa: CAWSPNPGLAGGPGTGELFF; CDR3nt: TGTGCCTGGAGTCCAAACCCGGGACTAGCGGGAGGGCCGGGAACCGGGGAGCTGTTTTTT